The 28 T cell receptor beta chains reported below all come from one sample, sequenced in a study of cytomegalovirus exposure and HLA in healthy donors. PCR involved 60 Vbeta and 13 Jbeta primers. Generated by immunoSEQ multiplex PCR, the TCRdb table keeps only in-frame clones and is missing some. The sample holds 150,000 to 200,000 clones, approximately 80% seen once. Material: PBMCs. Receptor source: a male donor in good health and CMV-seropositive.

The rearrangement joins TRBV5-8 to TRBJ2-3; D call uncertain. The CDR3 loop spans 12 amino acids. Trimming shortened V by 4 bases and J by 0 bases, and 3 bases separated the two germline ends. Germline loops: CDR1 SGHTS, CDR2 YDEGEE. CDR3 nucleotides: TGTGCCAGCAGCCTAAGCACAGATACGCAGTATTTT. This sequence encodes CASSLSTDTQYF.

The chain employs TRBV30 and TRBJ1-2; D is unclear. The CDR3 length is 14 residues. V was shortened by 0 bases and J by 6 bases, with 14 bases between the two germline ends. Per germline, CDR1 GTSNPN and CDR2 SVGIG (reference sequence). CDR3 in DNA: TGTGCCTGGAGTGTAAACCAGTTCGGGAATGGCTACACCTTC. It codes for CAWSVNQFGNGYTF.

J is TRBJ2-5 and V is TRBV25-1, with unresolved D. The better agreement between TRBJ2-7 and the DNA end casts doubt on the J call. Germline lookup yields CDR1 MGHDK and CDR2 SYGVNS. This CDR3 is built from 14 residues. DNA of the CDR3: TGTGCCACCTCCGCCGATTGGAGCTCCTACGAGCAGTACTTC. Translation gives CATSADWSSYEQYF.

The chain combines TRBV5-1 with TRBJ2-7; 8 bases match TRBD1. This CDR3 is built from 15 residues. After removal of 2 bases from V and 0 bases from J, the junction contained 4 bases not matched to a gene. Germline loops: CDR1 SGHRS, CDR2 YFSETQ. CDR3 sequence: CASSLTGGSSYEQYF. The CDR3 nucleotides are TGCGCCAGCAGCTTAACAGGGGGTAGCTCCTACGAGCAGTACTTC.

The chain employs TRBV2 and TRBJ2-7, with D perhaps matching TRBD2 (6 bases). The CDR3 length is 14 residues. Per germline, CDR1 SNHLY and CDR2 FYNNEI. Deletions cut 4 bases from V and 4 bases from J, with 14 bases between. The CDR3 is CASSGGTGAYEQYF. In DNA, the CDR3 is TGTGCCAGCAGTGGAGGGACTGGGGCGTACGAGCAGTACTTC.

This clone was observed a few times. The chain recombines TRBV7-2 with TRBJ2-7; 9 bases map to TRBD1. The CDR3 totals 15 residues. Germline V gives CDR1 SGHTA, CDR2 FQGNSA. Unmatched junction bases numbered 5, after V lost 1 base and J lost 4 bases. The CDR3 here is CASSLVGDRAYEQYF. CDR3 in DNA: TGTGCCAGCAGCTTAGTCGGGGACAGGGCTTACGAGCAGTACTTC.

The V call is TRBV30, the J call TRBJ1-2; D not certain. The V gene's germline CDR1 is GTSNPN and CDR2 SVGIG (reference sequence). This CDR3 has 12 residues. V lost 5 bases to trimming and J lost 6 bases, with 13 bases between them. The CDR3 region has the DNA TGTGCCTGGGGCCCGAAGATCCATGGCTACACCTTC. It specifies CAWGPKIHGYTF.

This clone came up a few times. This chain links TRBV7-9 with TRBJ2-5; 7 bases align to TRBD1. The CDR3 runs to 17 residues. CDR1 and CDR2 from the germline V gene are SEHNR and FQNEAQ (reference sequence). The trim removed 5 bases at V and 0 bases at J, leaving 12 bases unmatched. CDR3 nucleotide sequence: TGTGCCAGCAGCCTAGGGGGCTCTAACCCATACCAAGAGACCCAGTACTTC. Amino acids: CASSLGGSNPYQETQYF.

The chain is built from TRBV4-2 and TRBJ1-6; TRBD1 matches 8 bases. This CDR3 region has 16 residues. With 0 bases clipped from V and 8 bases from J, the junction kept 6 bases outside the gene matches. CDR1 and CDR2 from the germline V gene are LGHNA and YNFKEQ. CDR3 loop: CASSQDIQGVYSPLHF. The CDR3 DNA sequence: TGTGCCAGCAGCCAAGATATACAGGGGGTGTATTCACCCCTCCACTTT.

This rearrangement joins TRBV7-2 to TRBJ1-2; 7 nucleotides agree with TRBD1. The junction had 5 bases not matched to a gene; V was cut back by 1 base and J by 0 bases. The CDR3 length is 16 residues. Germline assignment: CDR1 SGHTA and CDR2 FQGNSA. CDR3 sequence (DNA): TGTGCCAGCAGCTTAGGGGGGACAGTAACTAACTATGGCTACACCTTC. Translated: CASSLGGTVTNYGYTF. The full variable domain, its missing parts supplied by reference TRBV7-2 and TRBJ1-2, is GAGVSQSPSNKVTEKGKDVELRCDPISGHTALYWYRQSLGQGLEFLIYFQGNSAPDKSGLPSDRFSAERTGGSVSTLTIQRTQQEDSAVYLCASSLGGTVTNYGYTFGSGTRLTVV.

The J gene is TRBJ2-7, the V gene TRBV2, with D maybe TRBD1 (6 bases). With 3 bases removed from V and 4 bases from J, the gap between germline ends came to 13 bases. CDR3 length: 14 amino acids. Germline V lookup: CDR1 SNHLY, CDR2 FYNNEI. The CDR3 nucleotides read TGTGCCAGCAGTGATCGTAGGGGGAAATACGAGCAGTACTTC. It translates to CASSDRRGKYEQYF.

V usage is TRBV4-1 and J usage is TRBJ2-1; 13 bases map to TRBD2. Germline CDR1 is MGHRA and CDR2 is YSYEKL. Trimming at V came to 1 base and at J to 2 bases, leaving 2 bases not matched to a gene. The CDR3 consists of 17 residues. This chain's CDR3 is CASSQGGTSGTYNEQFF. The CDR3 nucleotides read TGCGCCAGCAGCCAAGGGGGGACTAGCGGGACCTACAATGAGCAGTTCTTC.

In this sample, this clone turned up a few times. V gene TRBV7-2 combines with J gene TRBJ1-5; 7 bases line up with TRBD1. Per germline, CDR1 SGHTA and CDR2 FQGNSA. Unmatched junction bases numbered 4, after V lost 4 bases and J lost 4 bases. There are 14 residues in the CDR3. This CDR3 reads CASSSTGENQPQHF. As DNA, the CDR3 is TGTGCCAGCAGCTCCACAGGGGAAAATCAGCCCCAGCATTTT.

The chain couples TRBV23-1 to TRBJ2-5, with a weak D call TRBD1 (6 bases). TRBV23-1 is filed as an ORF, its function uncertain. V lost 3 bases to trimming and J lost 6 bases, with 23 bases between them. The CDR3 spans 17 residues. For the CDR3, the DNA is TGCGCCAGCAGTCATTCACAGGGAGCGTCCCCAAGAAAGACCCAGTACTTC. Encoded protein: CASSHSQGASPRKTQYF.

V usage is TRBV6-1 and J usage is TRBJ2-5; D may be TRBD1 (5 bases). The CDR3 loop spans 16 amino acids. Deletions cut 2 bases from V and 1 base from J, with 14 bases between. Per germline, CDR1 MNHNS and CDR2 SASEGT. The CDR3 sequence is CASSEPLRQFQETQYF. CDR3 in DNA: TGTGCCAGCAGTGAACCCCTCCGACAGTTCCAAGAGACCCAGTACTTC.

This clone has only a few counts. This rearrangement joins TRBV5-1 to TRBJ2-6; a possible D gene is TRBD1 (5 bases). Germline V gene sequence: CDR1 SGHRS, CDR2 YFSETQ. V lost 5 bases to trimming and J lost 1 base, with 10 bases between them. The CDR3 extends over 15 amino acids. DNA of the CDR3: TGCGCCAGCAGGAATGGGGCTTCTGGGGCCAACGTCCTGACTTTC. It translates to CASRNGASGANVLTF.

The rearrangement joins TRBV9 to TRBJ2-2; TRBD2 aligns across 12 bases. Trimming removed 3 bases from V and 7 bases from J; junction bases left unmatched: 7. Germline CDR1 is SGDLS and CDR2 is YYNGEE. This CDR3 contains 16 residues. The CDR3 loop reads CASSDLLAGGGGELFF. The CDR3 DNA is TGTGCCAGCAGCGACCTCCTAGCGGGGGGGGGCGGGGAGCTGTTTTTT.

The chain has TRBV25-1 and TRBJ2-1; D may be TRBD1 (6 bases). From germline, CDR1 is MGHDK and CDR2 SYGVNS. The CDR3 runs 13 residues. V gave up 6 bases and J gave up 9 bases, with 15 bases separating them. The CDR3 DNA sequence: TGTGCCAGCAGCCTCACAGGGTTAGGTGAGCAGTTCTTC. Protein sequence: CASSLTGLGEQFF.

This clone was found once. V usage is TRBV2 and J usage is TRBJ2-5; 10 positions agree with TRBD2. CDR1 and CDR2 (germline): SNHLY, FYNNEI. The trim removed 6 bases at V and 11 bases at J, leaving 9 bases unmatched. The CDR3 runs 13 residues. The CDR3 sequence is CASRSGGDWEQYF. The CDR3 DNA follows: TGTGCCAGCAGGAGCGGGGGGGATTGGGAGCAGTACTTC.

The table lists this clone with a count of one. The V gene is TRBV27, the J gene TRBJ1-6, with a weak D call TRBD1 (5 bases). The CDR3 consists of 14 residues. Trimming took off 5 bases at V and 7 bases at J, with 12 bases between the two ends. CDR1 and CDR2 (germline): MNHEY, SMNVEV (reference sequence). The CDR3 nucleotides read TGTGCCAGCAGTCCCAGGACAACCAATTCACCCCTCCACTTT. Translation gives CASSPRTTNSPLHF.

The chain uses TRBV9 and TRBJ1-4; tentatively, D is TRBD1 (5 bases). The CDR3 totals 13 residues. Trimming removed 4 bases from V and 5 bases from J, with 9 bases in between. CDR1 is SGDLS and CDR2 is YYNGEE in the germline V gene. The CDR3 nucleotides are TGTGCCAGCAGCCCGGGGGGGAATGAAAAACTGTTTTTT. Protein product: CASSPGGNEKLFF. The full variable domain, rest sourced from reference TRBV9 and TRBJ1-4, is DSGVTQTPKHLITATGQRVTLRCSPRSGDLSVYWYQQSLDQGLQFLIQYYNGEERAKGNILERFSAQQFPDLHSELNLSSLELGDSALYFCASSPGGNEKLFFGSGTQLSVL.

This rearrangement joins TRBV5-1 to TRBJ2-1; 7 nucleotides agree with TRBD2. The CDR3 is 16 residues long. Per germline, CDR1 SGHRS and CDR2 YFSETQ. After removal of 0 bases from V and 4 bases from J, the junction contained 7 bases not matched to a gene. CDR3 region: CASSLGSQRGYNEQFF. For the CDR3, the DNA is TGCGCCAGCAGCTTGGGTTCCCAGCGGGGATACAATGAGCAGTTCTTC.

The chain recombines TRBV5-1 with TRBJ2-5; D call uncertain. V was shortened by 1 base and J by 0 bases, with 10 bases between the two germline ends. The CDR3 extends over 15 amino acids. Germline values: CDR1 SGHRS, CDR2 YFSETQ. The CDR3 sequence: CASSLSPGYQETQYF. The CDR3, as DNA: TGCGCCAGCAGCTTGAGTCCCGGGTACCAAGAGACCCAGTACTTC.

CDR3 amino acids: CASRRLTWTGPEQYF. The DNA of the CDR3 is TGTGCCAGCAGACGCCTAACCTGGACAGGGCCCGAGCAGTACTTC. The genes are TRBV6-4 and TRBJ2-7; 8 bases agree with TRBD1. Per germline, CDR1 MRHNA and CDR2 SNTAGT. CDR3 size: 15 residues. Losses at the gene ends were 6 bases for V and 6 bases for J; bases not matched to a gene: 13.

The rearrangement uses TRBV11-2 and TRBJ2-2, with TRBD2 as a possible D gene (6 bases). CDR1 is SGHAT and CDR2 is FQNNGV in the germline V gene. This CDR3 spans 15 amino acids. V gave up 5 bases and J gave up 7 bases, with 17 bases separating them. The CDR3: CASSPAGPMGGELFF. In nucleotides, the CDR3 is TGTGCCAGCAGCCCTGCGGGGCCTATGGGCGGGGAGCTGTTTTTT.

A few counts support this clone. CDR3 amino acids: CASSNRAFF. The CDR3 DNA reads TGTGCCAGCAGCAACAGGGCTTTCTTT. This chain uses TRBV21-1 with TRBJ1-1; TRBD1, as called in the table, went unchecked against the DNA. TRBV21-1 is noted as a pseudogene. The CDR3 runs to 9 residues.

V gene TRBV25-1 combines with J gene TRBJ2-3; TRBD1 matches at 7 bases. Germline CDR1 and CDR2: MGHDK and SYGVNS. The CDR3 covers 16 residues. The junction had 10 bases not matched to a gene; V was cut back by 5 bases and J by 2 bases. CDR3 sequence reads: CASSPRQGGITDTQYF. The CDR3 nucleotides read TGTGCCAGCAGTCCCCGACAGGGTGGGATCACAGATACGCAGTATTTT. The variable domain in full, completed from reference TRBV25-1 and TRBJ2-3, reads EADIYQTPRYLVIGTGKKITLECSQTMGHDKMYWYQQDPGMELHLIHYSYGVNSTEKGDLSSESTVSRIRTEHFPLTLESARPSHTSQYLCASSPRQGGITDTQYFGPGTRLTVL.

The chain is built from TRBV9 and TRBJ1-1; the match to TRBD1 covers 9 bases. The length of the CDR3 is 19 residues. The germline V gene encodes CDR1 SGDLS and CDR2 YYNGEE. Unmatched junction bases numbered 16, after V lost 0 bases and J lost 4 bases. The CDR3 DNA reads TGTGCCAGCAGCGTAGGCAGTAGGGATGGGGGGACAGGGATCACTGAAGCTTTCTTT. Translated, it gives CASSVGSRDGGTGITEAFF.